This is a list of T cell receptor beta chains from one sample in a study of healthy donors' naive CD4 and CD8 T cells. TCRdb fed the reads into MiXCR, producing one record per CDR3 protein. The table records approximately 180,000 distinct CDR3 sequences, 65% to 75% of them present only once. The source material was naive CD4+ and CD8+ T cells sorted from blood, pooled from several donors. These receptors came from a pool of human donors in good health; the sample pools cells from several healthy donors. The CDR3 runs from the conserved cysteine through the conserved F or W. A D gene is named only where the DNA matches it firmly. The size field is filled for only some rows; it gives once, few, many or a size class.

TGCGCCAGCAGCTCGGGACAGGACGGGGATCAGCCCCAGCATTTT CASSSGQDGDQPQHF TRBV5-1 NA TRBD1 15 TRBJ1-5
TGTGCCAGCAGCCCCAGACTAGCGGGAAGGAATGAGCAGTTCTTC CASSPRLAGRNEQFF TRBV5-5 NA TRBD2 15 TRBJ2-1
TGTGCCAGCTCACCACGTTCCGGGACAGGGTTATCCTACAATGAGCAGTTCTTC CASSPRSGTGLSYNEQFF TRBV18 NA TRBD1 18 TRBJ2-1
TGCAGCGTTGTTATTAGGGGCCTTAGCTCCTACGAGCAGTACTTC CSVVIRGLSSYEQYF TRBV29-1 NA NA 15 TRBJ2-7
TGTGCCAGCAGTTTAACCCACGCTAGCGCGCGCTACGAGCAGTACTTC CASSLTHASARYEQYF TRBV27 NA NA 16 TRBJ2-7
TGCGCCAGCAGCTTGGCCCTAGCGGGAGTAGACGAGCAGTACTTC CASSLALAGVDEQYF TRBV5-1 NA TRBD2 15 TRBJ2-7
TGTGCCAGCAGCTTCGGCCCGGCTCGCCGCGTCAGAGTTTTGAACACTGAAGCTTTCTTT CASSFGPARRVRVLNTEAFF TRBV11-2 NA NA 20 TRBJ1-1
TGTGCCAGCAGTTTTGACGTGTTCTACGAGCAGTACTTC CASSFDVFYEQYF TRBV6-2/TRBV6-3 NA NA 13 TRBJ2-7
TGCAGCGTTGAAGGTAGCGGGAGGGAGAATGAGCAGTTCTTC CSVEGSGRENEQFF TRBV29-1 NA TRBD2 14 TRBJ2-1
TGTGCCTGGAGCGCTACAGGGGTGAGCGGCTACACCTTC CAWSATGVSGYTF TRBV30 NA TRBD1 13 TRBJ1-2
TGCAGCGTCGGGGATGGTAATTCACCCCTCCACTTT CSVGDGNSPLHF TRBV29-1 NA NA 12 TRBJ1-6
TGTGCCAGCAGTCCAAAAAGGGTGGGGTTTTTAGACAATGAGCAGTTCTTC CASSPKRVGFLDNEQFF TRBV7-8 NA NA 17 TRBJ2-1
TGCAGCGTTGAAACTAGCGGGCCCAGCTCCTACAATGAGCAGTTCTTC CSVETSGPSSYNEQFF TRBV29-1 NA TRBD2 16 TRBJ2-1
TGTGCCAGCAGTTTGGCTCAGGACTACAATGAGCAGTTCTTC CASSLAQDYNEQFF TRBV27 NA NA 14 TRBJ2-1
TGTGCCATCAGTCGGACAGTCTCTGGAAACACCATATATTTT CAISRTVSGNTIYF TRBV10-3 NA NA 14 TRBJ1-3
TGTGCCAGTAGTGATTTGACCAGCCCGCAGTATTTT CASSDLTSPQYF TRBV19 NA NA 12 TRBJ2-3
TGTGCCTGGACCGAAGGACTAGCGGGAGTAGCCGAGCAGTACTTC CAWTEGLAGVAEQYF TRBV30 NA TRBD2 15 TRBJ2-7
TGCAGTGCTAGTGACAGGACCAACTATGGCTACACCTTC CSASDRTNYGYTF TRBV20-1 NA NA 13 TRBJ1-2
TGCAGCGCCCGAACAGGGTTTGAAGCTTTCTTT CSARTGFEAFF TRBV29-1 NA NA 11 TRBJ1-1
TGCAGCGTTGAGGTCACCGGGGAGCTGTTTTTT CSVEVTGELFF TRBV29-1 NA NA 11 TRBJ2-2
TGTGCCAGCAGTTTAGAAGCTAGCGGCAGCTACGAGCAGTACTTC CASSLEASGSYEQYF TRBV27 NA TRBD2 15 TRBJ2-7
TGTGCCACCAGCCCCCAGGGGTCCCTTAGCAATCAGCCCCAGCATTTT CATSPQGSLSNQPQHF TRBV15 NA NA 16 TRBJ1-5
TGCAGCGTTCGTAACGTACTGAACACTGAAGCTTTCTTT CSVRNVLNTEAFF TRBV29-1 NA NA 13 TRBJ1-1
TGTGCCAGTAGTAAGATAGCGGGACTAGGCTGGAATGAGCAGTTCTTC CASSKIAGLGWNEQFF TRBV19 NA TRBD2 16 TRBJ2-1
TGCGCCAGCAGCACTACTATACCGGGACAGGGTCGAACTGAAGCTTTCTTT CASSTTIPGQGRTEAFF TRBV5-1 NA TRBD1 17 TRBJ1-1
TGTGCCAGCAGCTTAGGAGGAGGGTATGACACTGAAGCTTTCTTT CASSLGGGYDTEAFF TRBV7-8 NA NA 15 TRBJ1-1
TGTGCCAGCAGTTACGAAGGCGGGAGCACAGATACGCAGTATTTT CASSYEGGSTDTQYF TRBV6-2/TRBV6-3 NA NA 15 TRBJ2-3
TGTGCCAGCGGACGACAGGGGATCTATGGCTACACCTTC CASGRQGIYGYTF TRBV27 NA TRBD1 13 TRBJ1-2
TGCAGCGTTGATCAGGGGCAAGGGTTCTTT CSVDQGQGFF TRBV29-1 NA NA 10 TRBJ1-1
TGCAGTGCTCCTAGCGGGAGCACCCCGGGGCAGTATTTT CSAPSGSTPGQYF TRBV20-1 NA TRBD2 13 TRBJ2-3
TGCAGCGTTAGGAGGCCGGATTACGAGCAGTACTTC CSVRRPDYEQYF TRBV29-1 few NA 12 TRBJ2-7
TGTGCCAGCAGTGACGAGGGACTAGCGGGGAGTACCCGCTTCTTC CASSDEGLAGSTRFF TRBV6-4 NA TRBD2 15 TRBJ2-1
TGTGCCAGCAGTTTCGGACTAGCGGGAGGGGGAGATACGCAGTATTTT CASSFGLAGGGDTQYF TRBV12-3/TRBV12-4 NA TRBD2 16 TRBJ2-3
TGTGCCAGCAGCCCCCGTGTGAAAACCTACGAGCAGTACTTC CASSPRVKTYEQYF TRBV7-8 few NA 14 TRBJ2-7
TGTGCCAGCACCTACCGGGAGACCCAGTACTTC CASTYRETQYF TRBV6-5 NA NA 11 TRBJ2-5
TGCAGTGCTTTAACAGGGCATCAGCCCCAGCATTTT CSALTGHQPQHF TRBV20-1 NA NA 12 TRBJ1-5
TGTGCCAGCAGTGAAGAGGAGGGATTGGCCTACGAGCAGTACTTC CASSEEEGLAYEQYF TRBV6-1 once NA 15 TRBJ2-7
TGTGCCAGCCGAAACACGGCCGCCGGGGCCAACGTCCTGACTTTC CASRNTAAGANVLTF TRBV11-2 NA NA 15 TRBJ2-6
TGTGCCAGCAGCTCATATGGCTATGGCTACACCTTC CASSSYGYGYTF TRBV5-5 NA NA 12 TRBJ1-2
TGCAGTGCTAGACCAGGAAACTATGGCTACACCTTC CSARPGNYGYTF TRBV20-1 once NA 12 TRBJ1-2
TGTGCCAGCAGACCTATGGATAATGAAAAACTGTTTTTT CASRPMDNEKLFF TRBV27 NA NA 13 TRBJ1-4
TGCAGTGCTAGAGTCGTAGAGACCCAGTACTTC CSARVVETQYF TRBV20-1 NA NA 11 TRBJ2-5
TGCAGCGTCACCCCGGACCCAGTGGAGACCCAGTACTTC CSVTPDPVETQYF TRBV29-1 NA NA 13 TRBJ2-5